The following is a T cell receptor (beta chain) sequence with its context. What it binds is unknown. This sample is part of a study of cytomegalovirus exposure and HLA in healthy donors. Both 60 Vbeta primers and 13 Jbeta primers went into the PCR. Profiling relied on immunoSEQ multiplex PCR, and the TCRdb table lists in-frame clones only, not all of them. This sample has around 210,000 clones, with roughly 81% found just once. Trimming removed 7 bases from V and 0 bases from J; junction bases left unmatched: 13. This CDR3 has 17 amino acids. CDR1 and CDR2 from the germline V gene are SGDLS and YYNGEE. Study observations and caveats: Rarity marked most TCR sequences, yet some public TCRs occurred in many donors.

J is TRBJ1-3 and V is TRBV9; 7 bases fit TRBD1. Sequences were obtained from PBMCs. This TCR was sampled from a girl under 10 years old in good health and CMV-seronegative. The CDR3 region is CASPQHRGPSSGNTIYF. CDR3 bases: TGTGCCAGCCCTCAACACAGGGGCCCTAGCTCTGGAAACACCATATATTTT.